The 16 T cell receptor beta chains below were found in one sample sequenced in a study of glioma-infiltrating T cells after dendritic cell vaccination. Described time point: after dendritic cell vaccination, including at tumor progression/relapse. TCRdb keeps only in-frame clones here, not all; method: immunoSEQ multiplex PCR. The repertoire has 50,000 to 65,000 clones, about 83% of them found once; the top ten carry about 8.1%. The material sequenced was blood, taken after dendritic cell vaccination. These receptor sequences come from a human donor with glioblastoma.

The gene calls are TRBV2 and TRBJ2-3; 8 bases are shared with TRBD2. The V and J ends lost 2 bases and 4 bases, in that order; junction bases with no gene match: 8. CDR3 size: 16 residues. Germline assignment: CDR1 SNHLY and CDR2 FYNNEI. CDR3 residues: CASSENGGAAADTQYF. The CDR3 DNA is TGTGCCAGCAGTGAAAACGGGGGGGCCGCGGCAGATACGCAGTATTTT.

DNA for the CDR3: TGTGCCAGTAGTATTACAGGGGAGACCCAGTACTTC. Residues: CASSITGETQYF. The V gene is TRBV19, the J gene TRBJ2-5; D may be TRBD1 (6 bases). In germline, CDR1 is LNHDA, CDR2 SQIVND (reference sequence). The CDR3 covers 12 residues. Trimming cost V 3 bases and J 5 bases, with 7 bases left between them.

The rearrangement links TRBV19 to TRBJ1-1; D call uncertain. Per germline, CDR1 LNHDA and CDR2 SQIVND (reference sequence). V lost 3 bases, J lost 4 bases, and 9 bases lay in between. This CDR3 region has 13 residues. The CDR3 sequence: CASSISRGTEAFF. DNA for the CDR3: TGTGCCAGTAGTATCAGTCGCGGCACTGAAGCTTTCTTT.

The gene calls are TRBV6-5 and TRBJ2-1; the match to TRBD2 covers 10 bases. V lost 6 bases to trimming and J lost 7 bases; unmatched junction nucleotides: 9. Germline CDR1 and CDR2: MNHEY and SVGAGI. The CDR3 contains 15 residues. DNA for the CDR3: TGTGCCAGCAGCCCATCAGCGGGGGGGTGGAATGAGCAGTTCTTC. Residues: CASSPSAGGWNEQFF.

The CDR3 spells CASSPGTGRYEQYF. The CDR3 region has the DNA TGTGCCAGCAGCCCTGGGACAGGGAGGTACGAGCAGTACTTC. The V gene is TRBV7-6, the J gene TRBJ2-7; 9 bases are shared with TRBD1. Germline lookup yields CDR1 SGHVS and CDR2 FNYEAQ. The CDR3 loop spans 14 amino acids. Losses at the gene ends were 5 bases for V and 4 bases for J; bases not matched to a gene: 6.

The chain joins TRBV6-1 to TRBJ1-1, with D maybe TRBD1 (5 bases). V was cut by 7 bases and J by 3 bases, with 18 bases left in between. There are 15 residues in the CDR3. CDR1 is MNHNS and CDR2 is SASEGT in the germline V gene. CDR3 residues: CASIPGGRDDTEAFF. The CDR3 DNA reads TGTGCCAGCATCCCCGGGGGGAGGGATGACACTGAAGCTTTCTTT.

V usage is TRBV9 and J usage is TRBJ2-3; D is unclear. Germline lookup yields CDR1 SGDLS and CDR2 YYNGEE. With 4 bases removed from V and 6 bases from J, the gap between germline ends came to 9 bases. This CDR3 comprises 12 residues. CDR3 in DNA: TGTGCCAGCAGCCCCTCACAGGATACGCAGTATTTT. It codes for CASSPSQDTQYF. Filled out from reference TRBV9 and TRBJ2-3, the complete variable domain reads DSGVTQTPKHLITATGQRVTLRCSPRSGDLSVYWYQQSLDQGLQFLIQYYNGEERAKGNILERFSAQQFPDLHSELNLSSLELGDSALYFCASSPSQDTQYFGPGTRLTVL.

The rearrangement uses TRBV4-3 and TRBJ1-1; TRBD1 is a possible D gene (6 bases). V dropped 4 bases and J dropped 0 bases, with 12 bases sitting between them. The CDR3 length is 15 residues. Germline V gives CDR1 LGHNA, CDR2 YSLEER. As DNA, the CDR3 is TGCGCCAGCAGCCCCCGTGGGGGCTTGAACACTGAAGCTTTCTTT. Residues: CASSPRGGLNTEAFF.

This chain connects TRBV10-3 to TRBJ2-5; D uncertain. The CDR3 consists of 14 residues. Germline V gene sequence: CDR1 ENHRY, CDR2 SYGVKD. V gave up 0 bases and J gave up 5 bases, with 10 bases separating them. CDR3 nucleotide sequence: TGTGCCATCAGTGAGTCCCCCTCTAGGGAGACCCAGTACTTC. It is translated as CAISESPSRETQYF.

The chain employs TRBV6-6 and TRBJ1-3; 7 positions agree with TRBD1. This CDR3 comprises 15 residues. Germline V lookup: CDR1 MNHNY, CDR2 SVGAGI (reference sequence). V trimming: 5 bases; J trimming: 0 bases; junction bases outside the gene matches: 4. CDR3 sequence: CASSARGNSGNTIYF. The CDR3, as DNA: TGTGCCAGCAGTGCCAGGGGGAACTCTGGAAACACCATATATTTT.

This clone has a handful of counts. This chain uses TRBV6-5 with TRBJ2-7; D may be TRBD1 (5 bases). The length of the CDR3 is 15 residues. Germline V gives CDR1 MNHEY, CDR2 SVGAGI. Trimming cost V 6 bases and J 0 bases, with 15 bases left between them. CDR3 nucleotides: TGTGCCAGCAGATATACAGGAACCGACTCCTACGAGCAGTACTTC. Translated, it gives CASRYTGTDSYEQYF.

V and J are TRBV7-8 and TRBJ2-3; 7 bases line up with TRBD2. The CDR3 sequence is 14 residues long. Germline CDR1 and CDR2: SGHVS and FQNEAQ. Unmatched junction bases numbered 5, after V lost 6 bases and J lost 2 bases. This CDR3 reads CASSPSGATDTQYF. The CDR3 DNA sequence: TGTGCCAGCAGTCCTAGCGGAGCCACAGATACGCAGTATTTT. The full variable domain, rest sourced from reference TRBV7-8 and TRBJ2-3, is GAGVSQSPRYKVAKRGQDVALRCDPISGHVSLFWYQQALGQGPEFLTYFQNEAQLDKSGLPSDRFFAERPEGSVSTLKIQRTQQEDSAVYLCASSPSGATDTQYFGPGTRLTVL.

The V gene is TRBV28, the J gene TRBJ2-7; the D is unclear. The germline CDR1 and CDR2 sequences are MDHEN and SYDVKM. CDR3 size: 11 residues. The V and J ends lost 1 base and 7 bases respectively, with 5 bases between them. CDR3 coding DNA: TGTGCCAGCAGTTTATCGAGAGAGCAGTACTTC. Protein: CASSLSREQYF.

The V gene is TRBV6-6, the J gene TRBJ2-7; 14 positions agree with TRBD2. CDR3 length: 14 residues. Germline V CDR1 and CDR2: MNHNY, SVGAGI (reference sequence). The junction had 4 bases not matched to a gene; V was cut back by 6 bases and J by 6 bases. CDR3 sequence reads: CASSPGLAGAEQYF. CDR3 DNA sequence: TGTGCCAGCAGCCCGGGACTAGCGGGGGCCGAGCAGTACTTC.

The chain joins TRBV6-1 to TRBJ2-5, with D hard to call. The CDR3 spans 12 residues. Between the trimmed V and J ends, which lost 2 bases and 3 bases, there was a span of 4 bases. Germline V gene lookup returns CDR1 MNHNS and CDR2 SASEGT. The CDR3 DNA reads as TGTGCCAGCAGTGAATATGAAGAGACCCAGTACTTC. Translated: CASSEYEETQYF.

The genes are TRBV7-3 and TRBJ2-3; 9 positions agree with TRBD2. The length of the CDR3 is 14 residues. Germline trimming cut 5 bases from V and 4 bases from J; bases unmatched to any gene: 4. Germline V gene sequence: CDR1 SGHTA, CDR2 FQGTGA. In DNA, the CDR3 is TGTGCCAGCAGCATGACTAGCGGCGCAGATACGCAGTATTTT. Its translation: CASSMTSGADTQYF. Combining the CDR3 with reference TRBV7-3 and TRBJ2-3 gives the whole variable domain GAGVSQTPSNKVTEKGKYVELRCDPISGHTALYWYRQSLGQGPEFLIYFQGTGAADDSGLPNDRFFAVRPEGSVSTLKIQRTERGDSAVYLCASSMTSGADTQYFGPGTRLTVL.